This T cell receptor beta chain was obtained from a study of cytomegalovirus exposure and HLA in healthy donors. Findings and caveats of the study: Presence/absence analyses supposed approximately even sequencing depth among donors. A later analysis showed that HLA-associated TCR beta chains had undergone more clonal expansion than equally common others.

PCR was performed using 60 Vbeta and 13 Jbeta primers. This table comes from immunoSEQ multiplex PCR, and its TCRdb copy is limited to in-frame clones, with some not included. The table includes over 90,000 clones, roughly 70% detected once. The CDR3 is 18 amino acids. Germline V gives CDR1 MDHEN, CDR2 SYDVKM. Trimming cost V 5 bases and J 0 bases; bases outside gene matches: 10. Concerning this clone: Antigen specificity is unknown.

The sample taken for sequencing was PBMCs. This receptor was obtained from a woman in her forties or fifties in good health and CMV-seropositive. The genes are TRBV28 and TRBJ2-1; 10 nucleotides match TRBD2. In nucleotides, the CDR3 is TGTGCCAGCAGTCGACCGGGACTAGCGTACAGCTCCTACAATGAGCAGTTCTTC. Translating gives CASSRPGLAYSSYNEQFF.